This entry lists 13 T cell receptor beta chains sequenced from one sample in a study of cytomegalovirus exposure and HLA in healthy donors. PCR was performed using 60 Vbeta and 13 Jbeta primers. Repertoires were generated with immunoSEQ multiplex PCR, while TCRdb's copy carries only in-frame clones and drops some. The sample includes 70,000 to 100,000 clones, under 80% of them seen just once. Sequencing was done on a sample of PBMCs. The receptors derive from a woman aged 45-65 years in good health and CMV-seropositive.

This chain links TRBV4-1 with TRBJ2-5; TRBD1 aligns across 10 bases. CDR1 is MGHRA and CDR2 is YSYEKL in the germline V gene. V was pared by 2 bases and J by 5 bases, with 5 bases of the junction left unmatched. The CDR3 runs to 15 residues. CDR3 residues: CASSQPGQGKETQYF. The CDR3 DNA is TGCGCCAGCAGCCAACCGGGACAGGGGAAGGAGACCCAGTACTTC.

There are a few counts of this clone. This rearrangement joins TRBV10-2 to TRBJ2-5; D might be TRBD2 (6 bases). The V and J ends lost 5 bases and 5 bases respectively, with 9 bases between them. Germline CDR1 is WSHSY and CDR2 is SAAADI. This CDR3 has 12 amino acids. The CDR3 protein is CASSSGVETQYF. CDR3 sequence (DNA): TGCGCCAGCAGTTCGGGGGTTGAGACCCAGTACTTC.

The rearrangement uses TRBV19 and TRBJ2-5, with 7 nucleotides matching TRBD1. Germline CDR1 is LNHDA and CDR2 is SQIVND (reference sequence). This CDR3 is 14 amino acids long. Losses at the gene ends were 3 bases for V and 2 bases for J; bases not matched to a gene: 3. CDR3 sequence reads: CASSMGTVQETQYF. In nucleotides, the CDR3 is TGTGCCAGTAGTATGGGGACAGTACAAGAGACCCAGTACTTC.

CDR3 coding DNA: TGTGCCAGCTCCGAATTGGGACAGGCTAACTATGGCTACACCTTC. Translating gives CASSELGQANYGYTF. The chain combines TRBV18 with TRBJ1-2; 8 bases fit TRBD1. The V segment lost 6 bases and the J segment 0 bases; nucleotides outside the gene matches: 6. In germline, CDR1 is KGHSH, CDR2 LQKENI. The CDR3 consists of 15 residues.

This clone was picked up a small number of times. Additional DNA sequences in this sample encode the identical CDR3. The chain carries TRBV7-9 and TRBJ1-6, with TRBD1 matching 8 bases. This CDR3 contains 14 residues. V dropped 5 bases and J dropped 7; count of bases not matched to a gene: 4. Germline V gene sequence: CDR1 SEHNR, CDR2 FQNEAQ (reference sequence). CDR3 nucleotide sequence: TGTGCCAGCAGCCCCGACAGGGGAAATTCACCCCTCCACTTT. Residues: CASSPDRGNSPLHF.

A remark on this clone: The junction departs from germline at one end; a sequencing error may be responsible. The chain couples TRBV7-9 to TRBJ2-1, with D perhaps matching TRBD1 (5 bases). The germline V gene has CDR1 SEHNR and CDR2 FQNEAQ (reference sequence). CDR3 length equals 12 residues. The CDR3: CSSTRRGNEQFF. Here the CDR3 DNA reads TGTTCCAGCACCCGTAGGGGTAACGAGCAGTTCTTC.

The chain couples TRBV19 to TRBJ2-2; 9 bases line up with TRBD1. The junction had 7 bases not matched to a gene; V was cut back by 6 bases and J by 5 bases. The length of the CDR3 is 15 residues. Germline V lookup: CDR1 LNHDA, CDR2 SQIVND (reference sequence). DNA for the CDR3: TGTGCCAGTAGGCAACAGGGGGCAGAAACCGGGGAGCTGTTTTTT. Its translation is CASRQQGAETGELFF. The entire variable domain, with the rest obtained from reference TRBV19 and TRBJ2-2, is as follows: DGGITQSPKYLFRKEGQNVTLSCEQNLNHDAMYWYRQDPGQGLRLIYYSQIVNDFQKGDIAEGYSVSREKKESFPLTVTSAQKNPTAFYLCASRQQGAETGELFFGEGSRLTVL.

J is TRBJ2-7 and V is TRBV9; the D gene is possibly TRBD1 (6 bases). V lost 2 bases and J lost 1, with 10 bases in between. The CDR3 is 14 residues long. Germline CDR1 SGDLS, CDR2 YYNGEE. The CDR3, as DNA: TGTGCCAGCAGCGTCGGGACACCATCCTACGAGCAGTACGTC. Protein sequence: CASSVGTPSYEQYV.

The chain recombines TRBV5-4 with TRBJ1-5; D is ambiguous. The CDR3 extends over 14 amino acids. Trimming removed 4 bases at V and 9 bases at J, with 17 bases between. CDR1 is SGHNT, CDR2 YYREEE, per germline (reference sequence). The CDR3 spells CASSPKPLSRPQHF. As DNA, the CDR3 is TGTGCCAGCAGCCCCAAACCGCTCTCGAGGCCCCAGCATTTT.

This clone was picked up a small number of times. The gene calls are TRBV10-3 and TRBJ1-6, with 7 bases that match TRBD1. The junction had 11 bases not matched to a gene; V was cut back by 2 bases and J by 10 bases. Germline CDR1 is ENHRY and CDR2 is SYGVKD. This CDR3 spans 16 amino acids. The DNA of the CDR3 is TGTGCCATCAGTGAGACCTCGGGACAGCCAGGATCACCCCTCCACTTT. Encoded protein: CAISETSGQPGSPLHF.

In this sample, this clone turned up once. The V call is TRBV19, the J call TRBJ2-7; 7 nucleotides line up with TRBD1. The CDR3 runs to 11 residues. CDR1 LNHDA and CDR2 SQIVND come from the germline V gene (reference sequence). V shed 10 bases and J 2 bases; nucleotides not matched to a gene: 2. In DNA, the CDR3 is TGTGCCACCGGACAGGCCTACGAGCAGTACTTC. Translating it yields CATGQAYEQYF.

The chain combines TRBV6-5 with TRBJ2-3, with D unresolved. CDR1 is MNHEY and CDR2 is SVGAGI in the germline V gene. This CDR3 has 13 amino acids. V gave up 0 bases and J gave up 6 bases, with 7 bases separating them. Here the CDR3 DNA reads TGTGCCAGCAGTTACTCATCCCCGGATACGCAGTATTTT. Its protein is CASSYSSPDTQYF.

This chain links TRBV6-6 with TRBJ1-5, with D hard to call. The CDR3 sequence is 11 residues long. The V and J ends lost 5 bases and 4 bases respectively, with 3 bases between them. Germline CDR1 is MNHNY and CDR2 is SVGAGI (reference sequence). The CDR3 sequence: CASSQNQPQHF. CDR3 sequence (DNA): TGTGCCAGCAGTCAGAATCAGCCCCAGCATTTT.